Shown below are 5 T cell receptor beta chains from a single sample sequenced in a study of shared clonotypes between healthy human individuals. Some clones are missing from TCRdb's copy, which holds only in-frame ones; the method was immunoSEQ multiplex PCR. The data contain some 2 million clones, around 96% of them seen just once; the ten biggest clones take up 1.2%. Naive CD8 cells lacked CD45RO, underwent positive selection for CCR7 and left out terminally differentiated effector memory CD45RA+ cells. Sequenced sample: naive CD8+ T cells sorted from blood. The receptors here all came from a man between 18 and 35 years old in good health.

The gene calls are TRBV5-6 and TRBJ2-1, with 9 positions matching TRBD1. V lost 1 base to trimming and J lost 7 bases; unmatched junction nucleotides: 6. The CDR3 is made up of 15 amino acids. CDR1 and CDR2 (germline): SGHDT, YYEEEE. Written as DNA, the CDR3 is TGTGCCAGCAGCTTGAGTACAGGGGGCTGGAATGAGCAGTTCTTC. This gives the protein CASSLSTGGWNEQFF.

This clone was seen only once. The CDR3 loop reads CASSDSGTSGEQYF. CDR3 coding DNA: TGTGCCAGCAGTGACTCGGGAACTAGTGGTGAGCAGTACTTC. The chain joins TRBV6-4 to TRBJ2-7, with TRBD2 as a possible D gene (5 bases). Trimming stripped 0 bases from V and 7 bases from J, with 13 bases between. Germline loops: CDR1 MRHNA, CDR2 SNTAGT. The CDR3 has 14 residues.

This chain uses TRBV11-2 with TRBJ2-7, with 9 bases identical to TRBD2. This CDR3 has 15 amino acids. The V gene end was trimmed by 3 bases and the J gene end by 5 bases; junction bases not matched to a gene: 8. Germline V lookup: CDR1 SGHAT, CDR2 FQNNGV. CDR3 in amino acids: CASSFLGIAGDEQYF. The CDR3 DNA sequence: TGTGCCAGCAGCTTTTTGGGTATAGCGGGGGACGAGCAGTACTTC. Drawing the rest from reference TRBV11-2 and TRBJ2-7, the complete variable domain is EAGVAQSPRYKIIEKRQSVAFWCNPISGHATLYWYQQILGQGPKLLIQFQNNGVVDDSQLPKDRFSAERLKGVDSTLKIQPAKLEDSAVYLCASSFLGIAGDEQYFGPGTRLTVT.

For this clone: This specimen includes other DNA sequences encoding the same CDR3. This sequence joins TRBV4-3 and TRBJ1-2, with 8 bases identical to TRBD1. The V gene end was trimmed by 0 bases and the J gene end by 1 base; junction bases not matched to a gene: 7. The CDR3 spans 17 residues. Germline V gene sequence: CDR1 LGHNA, CDR2 YSLEER. Written as DNA, the CDR3 is TGCGCCAGCAGCCAAGATGACCGGACAGGGCTTAACTATGGCTACACCTTC. This translates into CASSQDDRTGLNYGYTF.

The chain uses TRBV6-5 and TRBJ2-2; no clear D. Germline values: CDR1 MNHEY, CDR2 SVGAGI. Trimming stripped 0 bases from V and 9 bases from J, with 8 bases between. This CDR3 is 13 amino acids long. CDR3 DNA sequence: TGTGCCAGCAGTTACTCCCACTTGTGGGAGCTGTTTTTT. This sequence encodes CASSYSHLWELFF.